This TCR beta chain was sequenced in a study of blood T cells in healthy people across ages. Peripheral blood was drawn, 7.5 to 10 milliliters per donor. This clonotype showed up just a few times. Next came a second PCR, run for about 7 to 12 cycles, which used a sample-barcoded 5' primer along with a J-beta primer mix. A template-switch adaptor containing 12 random nucleotides labeled each cDNA molecule. All samples yielded 2.5 million or more CDR3-containing paired-end reads. Each CDR3 protein gets one entry after TCRdb re-called the 5' RACE reads with MiXCR. The sample lists 630,000 or so distinct CDR3 sequences, less than 40% occurring once. Per germline, CDR1 LNHNV and CDR2 YYDKDF (reference sequence). The length of the CDR3 is 11 residues. Between the trimmed V and J ends, which lost 0 bases and 6 bases, there was a span of 3 bases.

Sequenced input: blood. The chain couples TRBV15 to TRBJ2-7; D remains unclear. The origin of this receptor is a woman older than 75 in good health. The CDR3 nucleotides are TGTGCCACCAGCAGAGATTTCGAGCAGTACTTC. It is translated as CATSRDFEQYF.